Below, 22 T cell receptor beta chains from the same sample are listed, as sequenced in a study of kidney transplant recipient with SARS-CoV-2 infection. One entry per CDR3 protein, called by TCRdb with MiXCR from the reads. The sample comprises about 240,000 distinct CDR3 sequences, more than 25% of which are singletons, and nearly 7.5% rests with the top ten. Material: a blood sample, obtained at baseline and on roughly day 110 from a kidney transplant recipient. The receptors were sampled from a male patient aged 25-45 years who had COVID-19 and was a kidney transplant recipient. The graft donor may have contributed some T cells.

Note on this clonotype: This may be a read error: a much more frequent sequence differs by one nucleotide. V gene TRBV6-6 combines with J gene TRBJ1-6, with 7 bases matching TRBD1. The CDR3 length is 17 residues. Germline lookup yields CDR1 MNHNY and CDR2 SVGAGI (reference sequence). This CDR3 is CANSYGKSGTANSPLHF. In nucleotides, the CDR3 is TGTGCCAACAGTTACGGAAAATCCGGGACAGCCAATTCACCCCTCCACTTT.

This clonotype was seen many times. This chain joins TRBV7-2 and TRBJ2-7; D is ambiguous. Between the trimmed V and J ends, which lost 5 bases and 6 bases, there was a span of 11 bases. Germline V lookup: CDR1 SGHTA, CDR2 FQGNSA. The CDR3 is 12 amino acids. The CDR3 loop is CASSLDRPEQYF. DNA for the CDR3: TGTGCCAGCAGCCTCGACCGACCCGAGCAGTACTTC.

At least ten counts were recorded for this clonotype. The rearrangement uses TRBV12-3 or TRBV12-4 and TRBJ2-7; no firm D call. Trimming left V 3 bases short and J 7 bases short, with 31 bases between. CDR3 length equals 19 residues. CDR3 amino acids: CASSFFTGLTSLSVLEQYF. The CDR3, as DNA: TGTGCCAGCAGTTTTTTCACCGGATTAACCAGTTTATCCGTCTTGGAGCAGTACTTC.

At least ten counts were recorded for this clonotype. The chain recombines TRBV6-5 with TRBJ2-7; 9 bases align to TRBD1. CDR1 is MNHEY and CDR2 is SVGAGI in the germline V gene. This CDR3 spans 13 amino acids. V shed 2 bases and J 6 bases; nucleotides not matched to a gene: 2. CDR3 bases: TGTGCCAGCAGTTACCGACAGGGGGGCGAGCAGTACGTC. Translated, it gives CASSYRQGGEQYV.

This clonotype was found many times. The rearrangement joins TRBV3-2 to TRBJ2-1. TRBV3-2 is designated a pseudogene. CDR3 length: 13 amino acids. CDR3: CASSPDYYNEQFF. CDR3 DNA: TGTGCCAGCAGCCCCGATTACTACAATGAGCAGTTCTTC.

This clonotype was seen at least ten times. The J gene is TRBJ1-6, the V gene TRBV7-2; D is possibly TRBD1 (5 bases). The V end lost 3 bases, the J end lost 7 bases, and 10 bases lay between the germline ends. Germline V gene lookup returns CDR1 SGHTA and CDR2 FQGNSA. The CDR3 totals 14 residues. The CDR3 coding sequence is TGTGCCAGCAGCTTCGCAGGGTTGAATTCACCCCTCCACTTT. This sequence encodes CASSFAGLNSPLHF.

V usage is TRBV24-1 and J usage is TRBJ1-2; the D is unclear. V lost 6 bases and J 4 bases, leaving 23 bases between the germline ends. This CDR3 spans 17 amino acids. Germline lookup yields CDR1 KGHDR and CDR2 SFDVKD. The CDR3 DNA reads TGTGCCACCAGTACTCTTAATAGTACCAGAAAGACCTATGGCTACACCTTC. It yields the protein CATSTLNSTRKTYGYTF.

Of note for this clonotype: Being one base from a much bigger clone, this may be a read error. The chain carries TRBV19 and TRBJ1-2; D might be TRBD1 (6 bases). Germline CDR1 is LNHDA and CDR2 is SQIVND (reference sequence). V was shortened by 5 bases and J by 4 bases, with 23 bases between the two germline ends. The CDR3 is 17 residues long. The CDR3 region is CASSYGGTSRKTYGYTF. The DNA of the CDR3 is TGTGCCAGTAGTTATGGAGGGACAAGTCGAAAGACCTATGGCTACACCTTC.

This clonotype was picked up many times. The rearrangement uses TRBV5-1 and TRBJ1-3; D might be TRBD1 (5 bases). The CDR3 totals 14 residues. The V gene lost 3 bases and the J gene lost 2 bases, with 9 bases spanning the gap. Per the germline V gene, CDR1 is SGHRS and CDR2 is YFSETQ. The DNA of the CDR3 is TGCGCCAGCAGCTCGGGGGACGCTGGAAACACCATATATTTT. Translation gives CASSSGDAGNTIYF. The complete variable domain, with remaining parts taken from reference TRBV5-1 and TRBJ1-3, reads KAGVTQTPRYLIKTRGQQVTLSCSPISGHRSVSWYQQTPGQGLQFLFEYFSETQRNKGNFPGRFSGRQFSNSRSEMNVSTLELGDSALYLCASSSGDAGNTIYFGEGSWLTVV.

This clonotype was recorded many times. The chain links TRBV28 to TRBJ2-7, with D perhaps matching TRBD2 (6 bases). V was shortened by 7 bases and J by 5 bases, with 18 bases between the two germline ends. CDR3 length: 14 amino acids. Germline V gene data show CDR1 as MDHEN and CDR2 as SYDVKM. The CDR3: CASKPFWRGHEQYF. In nucleotides, the CDR3 is TGTGCCAGCAAACCCTTTTGGCGGGGCCACGAGCAGTACTTC.

This chain joins TRBV2 and TRBJ2-1; unclear D gene. The CDR3 contains 13 residues. V lost 5 bases, J lost 12 bases, and 17 bases lay in between. Germline lookup yields CDR1 SNHLY and CDR2 FYNNEI. Written as DNA, the CDR3 is TGTGCCAGCAGTAGGGTTTTGATGGGTGGGCAGTTCTTC. As protein: CASSRVLMGGQFF.

Ten or more counts support this clonotype. CDR3 sequence reads: CASPHGEARSQHF. CDR3 nucleotides: TGTGCCAGCCCCCACGGGGAGGCGCGGTCCCAGCATTTT. V usage is TRBV27 and J usage is TRBJ1-5; D unresolved. The CDR3 loop spans 13 amino acids. Between the trimmed V and J ends, which lost 8 bases and 11 bases, there was a span of 19 bases. Germline-derived CDR1 and CDR2 are MNHEY and SMNVEV (reference sequence).

This clonotype occurred many times. V and J are TRBV5-8 and TRBJ1-5; D uncertain. The germline V and J ends were trimmed by 2 bases and 7 bases, with 10 bases remaining between them. This CDR3 comprises 13 residues. Per germline, CDR1 SGHTS and CDR2 YDEGEE. CDR3 coding DNA: TGTGCCAGCAGCTTTGGGATGTCGCAGCCCCAGCATTTT. Translating gives CASSFGMSQPQHF.

The V gene is TRBV19, the J gene TRBJ2-1; D is uncertain. V was clipped by 7 bases and J by 5 bases, with 12 bases between them. The CDR3 spans 13 residues. The V gene's germline CDR1 is LNHDA and CDR2 SQIVND (reference sequence). DNA for the CDR3: TGTGCCAGTATTACCCGGGCCGACAATGAGCAGTTCTTC. Translating it yields CASITRADNEQFF.

This clonotype was counted ten times or more. This chain links TRBV6-4 with TRBJ1-2, with unresolved D. The length of the CDR3 is 17 residues. The germline gives CDR1 MRHNA, CDR2 SNTAGT. V shed 5 bases and J shed 4 bases, with 23 bases lying between them. The CDR3 region has the DNA TGTGCCAGCAGTAGTGTATGCTCACACGGAAAGACCTATGGCTACACCTTC. Translation: CASSSVCSHGKTYGYTF.

Points on this clonotype: One base away lies a much larger clone, so this may be a sequencing read error. This chain uses TRBV5-5 with TRBJ1-2; D ambiguous. The CDR3 consists of 16 residues. V was trimmed by 7 bases and J by 4 bases, leaving 23 bases between them. Germline V CDR1 and CDR2: SGHKS, YYEKEE (reference sequence). DNA for the CDR3: TGTGCCAGCTCGAAGCCTGTCTCGCGAAAGACCTATGGCTACACCTTC. Its protein is CASSKPVSRKTYGYTF.

V usage is TRBV11-2 and J usage is TRBJ1-5; the D gene is possibly TRBD2 (6 bases). The J call is uncertain, as TRBJ2-3 better fits the DNA end. Germline assignment: CDR1 SGHAT and CDR2 FQNNGV. This CDR3 is built from 14 residues. CDR3 nucleotides: TGTGCCAGCAGCTTAGATGGGAGGTATCAGCCCCAGTATTTT. Translated, it gives CASSLDGRYQPQYF.

As concerns this clonotype: A single base separates this from a much larger clone, so it may be a read error. The J gene is TRBJ2-1, the V gene TRBV6-5, with D tentatively TRBD2 (7 bases). V lost 0 bases, J lost 7 bases, and 16 bases lay in between. CDR3 length: 16 residues. CDR1 is MNHEY and CDR2 is SVGAGI in the germline V gene. The chain's CDR3 is CASSYSRGGETNEQFF. The CDR3 coding sequence is TGTGCCAGCAGTTACTCGAGGGGGGGGGAAACAAATGAGCAGTTCTTC.

Concerning this clonotype itself: This could be a read error, since a much larger clone is one nucleotide away. The rearrangement joins TRBV2 to TRBJ2-2, with TRBD1 matching 10 bases. Germline lookup yields CDR1 SNHLY and CDR2 FYNNEI. This CDR3 has 15 amino acids. CDR3 nucleotide sequence: TGTGACAGCAGTGAGGACAGGGGGAGCACCGGGGAGCTGTTTTTT. Protein: CDSSEDRGSTGELFF.

This clonotype was seen at least ten times. The chain joins TRBV7-3 to TRBJ2-3; 11 bases are shared with TRBD2. The CDR3 covers 15 residues. V was clipped by 6 bases and J by 6 bases; unmatched bases: 8. From germline, CDR1 is SGHTA and CDR2 FQGTGA. The CDR3 protein is CASRVSGRAADTQYF. The CDR3 nucleotides read TGTGCCAGCAGGGTTAGCGGGAGGGCAGCGGATACGCAGTATTTT.

This clonotype has more than one count but fewer than ten. V is TRBV12-3 or TRBV12-4 and J is TRBJ2-3, with D perhaps assigned TRBD1 or TRBD2 (6 bases each). This CDR3 is 16 amino acids long. V gave up 2 bases and J gave up 6 bases, with 18 bases separating them. The CDR3 protein is CASSLPGHPREDTQYF. The CDR3 DNA sequence: TGTGCCAGCAGTTTACCGGGACACCCACGGGAGGATACGCAGTATTTT.

This clonotype was seen at least ten times. The genes are TRBV11-3 and TRBJ1-2; D is unclear. Between the trimmed V and J ends, which lost 5 bases and 4 bases, there was a span of 23 bases. Germline-derived CDR1 and CDR2 are SGHNT and YENEEA. The CDR3 is made up of 17 amino acids. CDR3 DNA sequence: TGTGCCAGCAGCGTTGGCGACGATCTCGGAAAGACCTATGGCTACACCTTC. This gives the protein CASSVGDDLGKTYGYTF.